This T cell receptor (beta chain) was captured in a study of follicular helper T cells after annual influenza vaccination. The CDR3 totals 14 residues. The germline V gene has CDR1 SGHTS and CDR2 YDEGEE. V gave up 0 bases and J gave up 6 bases, with 7 bases separating them. The time point is: 2014-2015 season, pre-vaccination. Method: immunoSEQ multiplex PCR; TCRdb's copy keeps in-frame clones and lacks some. In the table there are roughly 10,000 clones, roughly 85% of which are singletons. This receptor was taken from an adult who received the influenza vaccine. The chain uses TRBV5-8 and TRBJ1-6; D gene uncertain. The source material was CXCR5+ CD38- circulating T follicular helper cells from blood, sampled on the day of influenza vaccination. Subset given: circulating Tfh, non-naive CD4+CXCR5+PD-1+ (ICOS+CD38+ or ICOS-CD38-). CDR3 loop: CASSLAGSNSPLHF. In DNA form, the CDR3 reads TGTGCCAGCAGCTTGGCCGGCAGTAATTCACCCCTCCACTTT.